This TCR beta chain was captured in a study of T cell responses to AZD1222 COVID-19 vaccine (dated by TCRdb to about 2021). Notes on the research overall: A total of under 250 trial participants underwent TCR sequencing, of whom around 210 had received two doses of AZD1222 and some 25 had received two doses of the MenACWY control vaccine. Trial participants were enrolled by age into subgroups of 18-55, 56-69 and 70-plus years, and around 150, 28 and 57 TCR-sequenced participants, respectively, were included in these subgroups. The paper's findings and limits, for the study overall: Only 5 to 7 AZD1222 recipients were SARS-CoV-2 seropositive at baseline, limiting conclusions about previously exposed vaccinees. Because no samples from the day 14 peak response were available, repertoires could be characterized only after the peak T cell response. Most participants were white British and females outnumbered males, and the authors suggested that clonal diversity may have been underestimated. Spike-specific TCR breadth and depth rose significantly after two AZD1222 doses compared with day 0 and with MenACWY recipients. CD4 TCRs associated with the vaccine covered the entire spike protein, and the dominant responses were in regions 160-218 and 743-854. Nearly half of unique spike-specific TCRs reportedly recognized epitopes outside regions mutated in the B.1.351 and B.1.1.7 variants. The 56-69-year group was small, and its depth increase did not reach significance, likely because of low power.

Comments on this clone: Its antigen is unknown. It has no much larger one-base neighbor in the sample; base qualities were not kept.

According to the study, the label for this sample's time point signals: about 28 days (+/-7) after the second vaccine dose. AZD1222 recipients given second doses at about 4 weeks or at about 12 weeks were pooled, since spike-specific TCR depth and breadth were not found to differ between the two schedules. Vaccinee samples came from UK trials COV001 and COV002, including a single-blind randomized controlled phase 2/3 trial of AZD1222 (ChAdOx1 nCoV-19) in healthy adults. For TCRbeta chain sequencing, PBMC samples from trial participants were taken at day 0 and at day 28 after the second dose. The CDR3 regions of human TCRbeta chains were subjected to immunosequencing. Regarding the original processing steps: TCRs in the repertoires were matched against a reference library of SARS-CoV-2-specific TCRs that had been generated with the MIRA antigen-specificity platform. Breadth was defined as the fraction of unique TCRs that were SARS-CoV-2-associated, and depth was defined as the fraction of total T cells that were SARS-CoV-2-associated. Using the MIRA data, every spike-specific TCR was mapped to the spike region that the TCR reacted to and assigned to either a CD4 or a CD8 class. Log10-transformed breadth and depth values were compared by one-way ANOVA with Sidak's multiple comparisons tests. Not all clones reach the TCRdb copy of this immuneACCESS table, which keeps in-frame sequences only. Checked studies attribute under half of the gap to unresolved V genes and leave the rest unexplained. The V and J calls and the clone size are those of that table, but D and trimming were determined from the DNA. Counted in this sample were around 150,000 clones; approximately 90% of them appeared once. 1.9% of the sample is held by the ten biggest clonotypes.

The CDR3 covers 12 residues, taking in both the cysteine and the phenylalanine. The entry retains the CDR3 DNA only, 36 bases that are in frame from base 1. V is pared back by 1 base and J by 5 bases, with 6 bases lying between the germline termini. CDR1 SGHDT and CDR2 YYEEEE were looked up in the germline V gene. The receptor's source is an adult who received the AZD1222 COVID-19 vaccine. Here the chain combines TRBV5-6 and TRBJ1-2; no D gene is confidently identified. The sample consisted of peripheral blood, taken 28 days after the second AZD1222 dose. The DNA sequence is TGTGCCAGCAGCTTGTCTGGGTATGGCTACACCTTC. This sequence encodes CASSLSGYGYTF. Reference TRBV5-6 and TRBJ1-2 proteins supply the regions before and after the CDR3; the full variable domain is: DAGVTQSPTHLIKTRGQQVTLRCSPKSGHDTVSWYQQALGQGPQFIFQYYEEEERQRGNFPDRFSGHQFPNYSSELNVNALLLGDSALYLCASSLSGYGYTFGSGTRLTVV.